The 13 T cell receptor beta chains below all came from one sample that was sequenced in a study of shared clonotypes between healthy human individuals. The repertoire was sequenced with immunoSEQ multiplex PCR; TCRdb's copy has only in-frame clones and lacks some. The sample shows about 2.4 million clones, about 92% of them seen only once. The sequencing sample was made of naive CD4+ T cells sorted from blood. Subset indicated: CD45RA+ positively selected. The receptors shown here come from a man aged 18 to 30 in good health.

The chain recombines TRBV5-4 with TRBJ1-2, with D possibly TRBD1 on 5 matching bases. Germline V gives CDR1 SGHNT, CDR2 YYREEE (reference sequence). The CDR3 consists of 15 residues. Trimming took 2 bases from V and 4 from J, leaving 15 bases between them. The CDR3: CASSFRDGPIYGYTF. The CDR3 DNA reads TGTGCCAGCAGCTTCCGGGACGGACCAATCTATGGCTACACCTTC.

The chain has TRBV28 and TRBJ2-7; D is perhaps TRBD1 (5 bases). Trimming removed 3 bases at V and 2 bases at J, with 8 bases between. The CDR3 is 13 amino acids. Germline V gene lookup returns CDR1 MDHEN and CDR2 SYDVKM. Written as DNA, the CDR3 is TGTGCCAGCAGTTTGGGGCGGACCTACGAGCAGTACTTC. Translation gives CASSLGRTYEQYF.

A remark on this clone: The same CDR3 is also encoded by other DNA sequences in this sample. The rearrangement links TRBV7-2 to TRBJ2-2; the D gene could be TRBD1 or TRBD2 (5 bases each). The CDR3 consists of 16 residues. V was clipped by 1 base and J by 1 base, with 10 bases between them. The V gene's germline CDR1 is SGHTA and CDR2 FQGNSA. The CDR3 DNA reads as TGTGCCAGCAGCTTAGTTGGGGGATTGAACACCGGGGAGCTGTTTTTT. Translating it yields CASSLVGGLNTGELFF.

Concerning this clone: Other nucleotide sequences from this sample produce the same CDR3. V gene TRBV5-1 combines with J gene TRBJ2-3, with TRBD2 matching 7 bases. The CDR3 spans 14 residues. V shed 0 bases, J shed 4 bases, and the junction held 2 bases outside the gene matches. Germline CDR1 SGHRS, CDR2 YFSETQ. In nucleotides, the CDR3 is TGCGCCAGCAGCTTGGTGGCGGGAGCAGATACGCAGTATTTT. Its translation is CASSLVAGADTQYF.

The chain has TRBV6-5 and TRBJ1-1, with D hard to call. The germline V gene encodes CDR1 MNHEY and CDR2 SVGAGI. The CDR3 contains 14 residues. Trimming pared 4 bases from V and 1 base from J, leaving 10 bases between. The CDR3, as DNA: TGTGCCAGCAGTTCACACAGTCGGAACACTGAAGCTTTCTTT. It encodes CASSSHSRNTEAFF.

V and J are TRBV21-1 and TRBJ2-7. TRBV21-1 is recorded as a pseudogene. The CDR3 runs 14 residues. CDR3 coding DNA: TGTGCCAGCAGCACCCGGGACGGATACTACGAGCAGTACTTC. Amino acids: CASSTRDGYYEQYF.

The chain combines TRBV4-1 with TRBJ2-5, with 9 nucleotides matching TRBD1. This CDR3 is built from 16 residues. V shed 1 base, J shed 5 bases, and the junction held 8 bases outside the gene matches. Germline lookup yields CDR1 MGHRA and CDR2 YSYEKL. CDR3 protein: CASSQGRGQGQETQYF. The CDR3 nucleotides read TGCGCCAGCAGCCAAGGACGGGGACAGGGCCAGGAGACCCAGTACTTC.

The CDR3 DNA is TGTGCCAGCAGACGGACTAGCGACTCCTACAATGAGCAGTTCTTC. Protein: CASRRTSDSYNEQFF. This chain joins TRBV5-4 and TRBJ2-1; 9 bases line up with TRBD2. The junction had 3 bases not matched to a gene; V was cut back by 5 bases and J by 0 bases. The CDR3 extends over 15 amino acids. Looked up from germline, CDR1 is SGHNT and CDR2 is YYREEE (reference sequence).

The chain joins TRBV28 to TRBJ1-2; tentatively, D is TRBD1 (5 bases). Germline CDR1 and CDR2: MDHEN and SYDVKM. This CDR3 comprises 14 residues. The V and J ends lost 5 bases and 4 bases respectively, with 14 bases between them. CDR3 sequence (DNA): TGTGCCAGCAGTATCCCACAGGCGGGCTATGGCTACACCTTC. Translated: CASSIPQAGYGYTF.

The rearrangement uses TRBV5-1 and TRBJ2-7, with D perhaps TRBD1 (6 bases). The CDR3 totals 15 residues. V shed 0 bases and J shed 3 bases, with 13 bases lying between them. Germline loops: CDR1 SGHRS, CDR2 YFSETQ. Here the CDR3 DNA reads TGCGCCAGCAGCTTGGAGGCAGGGGAAATCTACGAGCAGTACTTC. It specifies CASSLEAGEIYEQYF.

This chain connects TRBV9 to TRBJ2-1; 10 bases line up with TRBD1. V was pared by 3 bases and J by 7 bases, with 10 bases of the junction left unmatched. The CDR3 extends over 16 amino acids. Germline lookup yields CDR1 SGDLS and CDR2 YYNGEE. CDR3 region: CASSGRQGARVNEQFF. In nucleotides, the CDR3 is TGTGCCAGCAGCGGCAGACAGGGGGCGCGGGTAAATGAGCAGTTCTTC.

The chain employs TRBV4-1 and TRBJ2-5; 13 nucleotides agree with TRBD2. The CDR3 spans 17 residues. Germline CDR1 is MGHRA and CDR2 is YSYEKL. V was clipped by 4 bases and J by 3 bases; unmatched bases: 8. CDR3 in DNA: TGCGCCAGCAGCCTGCTGGCCGGACTAGCGGGAGAAGAGACCCAGTACTTC. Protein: CASSLLAGLAGEETQYF.

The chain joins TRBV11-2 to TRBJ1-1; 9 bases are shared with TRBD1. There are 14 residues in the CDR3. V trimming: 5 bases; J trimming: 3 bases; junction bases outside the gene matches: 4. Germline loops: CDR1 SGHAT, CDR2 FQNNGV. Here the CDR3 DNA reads TGTGCCAGCAGCCCCCGGACAGGGGACACTGAAGCTTTCTTT. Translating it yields CASSPRTGDTEAFF.